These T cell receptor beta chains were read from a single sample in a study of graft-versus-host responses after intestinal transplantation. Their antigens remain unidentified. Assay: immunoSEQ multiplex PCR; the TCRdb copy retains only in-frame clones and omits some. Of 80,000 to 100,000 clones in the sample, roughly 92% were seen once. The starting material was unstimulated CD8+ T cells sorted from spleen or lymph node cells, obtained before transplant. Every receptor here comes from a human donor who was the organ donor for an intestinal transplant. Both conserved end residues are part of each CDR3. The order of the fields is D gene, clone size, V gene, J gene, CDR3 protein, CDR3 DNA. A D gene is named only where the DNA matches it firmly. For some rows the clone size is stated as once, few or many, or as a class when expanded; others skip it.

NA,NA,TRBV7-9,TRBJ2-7,CASSPRDTYEQYF,TGTGCCAGCAGCCCCAGGGATACCTACGAGCAGTACTTC
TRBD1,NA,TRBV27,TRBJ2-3,CASSLTGVSTDTQYF,TGTGCCAGCAGTTTAACAGGGGTGAGCACAGATACGCAGTATTTT
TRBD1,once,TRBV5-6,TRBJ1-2,CASSLGTGGGGYTF,TGTGCCAGCAGCTTGGGGACAGGGGGCGGAGGCTACACCTTC
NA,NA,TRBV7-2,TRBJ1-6,CASATGVHYNSPLHF,TGTGCCAGCGCTACCGGGGTCCACTATAATTCACCCCTCCACTTT
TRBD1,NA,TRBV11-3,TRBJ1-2,CASSSGTANYGYTF,TGTGCCAGCAGCTCCGGGACAGCTAACTATGGCTACACCTTC
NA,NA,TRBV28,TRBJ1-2,CASSLAGNYGYTF,TGTGCCAGCAGTTTGGCAGGGAACTATGGCTACACCTTC
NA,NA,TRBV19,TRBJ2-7,CASSIALAYEQYF,TGTGCCAGTAGTATAGCCCTGGCATACGAGCAGTACTTC
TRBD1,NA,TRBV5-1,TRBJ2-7,CASSYRQGSSYEQYF,TGCGCCAGCAGCTATAGACAGGGGAGCTCCTACGAGCAGTACTTC
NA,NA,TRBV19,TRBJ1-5,CASSIDDRVNQPQHF,TGTGCCAGTAGTATAGATGACAGAGTAAATCAGCCCCAGCATTTT
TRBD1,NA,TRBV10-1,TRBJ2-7,CARTIRGQGYEQYF,TGCGCCAGGACAATTCGGGGACAGGGCTACGAGCAGTACTTC
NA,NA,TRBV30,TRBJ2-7,CAWGWAPDQTYEQYF,TGTGCCTGGGGCTGGGCTCCAGACCAGACCTACGAGCAGTACTTC
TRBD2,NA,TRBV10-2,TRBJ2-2,CASRTETSYGELFF,TGCGCCAGCAGGACCGAGACTAGCTACGGGGAGCTGTTTTTT
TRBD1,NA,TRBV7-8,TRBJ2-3,CASSLPDREGTDTQYF,TGTGCCAGCAGCTTACCGGACAGGGAAGGGACAGATACGCAGTATTTT
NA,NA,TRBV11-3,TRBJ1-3,CAPPTQGRSGNTIYF,TGTGCCCCCCCCACACAGGGACGCTCTGGAAACACCATATATTTT
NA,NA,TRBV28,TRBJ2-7,CASRINIVRVHEQYF,TGTGCCAGCAGAATAAACATAGTGAGGGTGCACGAGCAGTACTTC
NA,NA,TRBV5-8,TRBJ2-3,CASRFIPDTQYF,TGTGCCAGCAGGTTTATCCCAGATACGCAGTATTTT
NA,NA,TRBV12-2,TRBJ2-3,CASRLEWGGRAGSDTQYF,TGTGCAAGTCGCTTAGAGTGGGGTGGGCGGGCAGGTTCAGATACGCAGTATTTT
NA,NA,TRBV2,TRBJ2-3,CAQTAELTDTQYF,TGTGCCCAAACAGCAGAGTTAACAGATACGCAGTATTTT
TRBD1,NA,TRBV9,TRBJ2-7,CASSAGTGNYEQYF,TGTGCCAGCAGCGCGGGGACAGGGAACTACGAGCAGTACTTC
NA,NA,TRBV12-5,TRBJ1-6,CASGLTTDGGHIASPLHF,TGTGCTAGTGGTTTGACGACGGATGGAGGCCACATTGCGTCACCCCTCCACTTT
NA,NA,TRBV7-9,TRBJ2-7,CASSSAYEQYF,TGTGCCAGCAGCTCCGCCTACGAGCAGTACTTC
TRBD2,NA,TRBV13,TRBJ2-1,CASSPTLAGSSYNEQFF,TGTGCCAGCAGCCCAACGTTAGCGGGGAGCTCCTACAATGAGCAGTTCTTC
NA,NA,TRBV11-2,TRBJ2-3,CASSLDQTANTQYF,TGTGCCAGCAGCTTAGATCAGACAGCTAATACGCAGTATTTT
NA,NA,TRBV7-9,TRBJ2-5,CASSLVPRLLGGQETQYF,TGTGCCAGCAGCTTAGTCCCTCGTCTACTAGGAGGCCAAGAGACCCAGTACTTC
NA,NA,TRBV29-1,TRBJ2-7,CSAEKSSESYEQYF,TGCAGCGCTGAGAAATCTAGCGAATCCTACGAGCAGTACTTC
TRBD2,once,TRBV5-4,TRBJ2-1,CASSPGGSSYNEQFF,TGTGCCAGCAGCCCGGGGGGGAGCTCCTACAATGAGCAGTTCTTC
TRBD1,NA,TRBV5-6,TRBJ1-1,CASSLPGQVGTEAFF,TGTGCCAGCAGCTTGCCTGGACAGGTCGGCACTGAAGCTTTCTTT
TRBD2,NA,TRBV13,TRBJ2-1,CASSVAGGPLNEQFF,TGTGCCAGCAGCGTAGCGGGAGGGCCCTTAAATGAGCAGTTCTTC
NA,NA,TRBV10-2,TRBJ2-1,CASSDWGGPLNEQFF,TGCGCCAGCAGTGATTGGGGGGGCCCTCTCAATGAGCAGTTCTTC
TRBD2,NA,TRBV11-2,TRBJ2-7,CASSQLAGDYEQYF,TGTGCCAGCAGCCAACTAGCGGGGGATTACGAGCAGTACTTC
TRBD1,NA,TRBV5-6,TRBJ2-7,CASSFGTGNYEQYF,TGTGCCAGCAGCTTCGGGACAGGGAATTACGAGCAGTACTTC
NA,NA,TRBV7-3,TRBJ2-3,CASSLTGGRVDTQYF,TGTGCCAGCAGCTTAACGGGGGGGCGGGTAGATACGCAGTATTTT
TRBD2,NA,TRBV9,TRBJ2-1,CASTHTPSGSNNEQFF,TGTGCCAGCACCCATACTCCTAGCGGGAGTAACAATGAGCAGTTCTTC
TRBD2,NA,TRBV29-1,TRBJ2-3,CSVRGGGGRTDTQYF,TGCAGCGTCCGTGGGGGGGGAGGGAGGACAGATACGCAGTATTTT
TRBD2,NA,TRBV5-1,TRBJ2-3,CASRTGTTYPSTDTQYF,TGCGCCAGCAGGACCGGGACTACCTATCCTAGCACAGATACGCAGTATTTT
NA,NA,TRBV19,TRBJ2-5,CASSMPDTGETQYF,TGTGCCAGTAGTATGCCAGATACGGGGGAGACCCAGTACTTC
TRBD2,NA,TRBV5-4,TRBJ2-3,CASSFYLREYTDTQYF,TGTGCCAGCAGCTTCTACTTGCGGGAGTACACAGATACGCAGTATTTT
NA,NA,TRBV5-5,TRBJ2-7,CASSSTENPTYEQYF,TGTGCCAGCAGCTCGACAGAGAACCCGACCTACGAGCAGTACTTC
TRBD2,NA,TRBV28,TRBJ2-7,CASSPTGGLAGGDYEQYF,TGTGCCAGCAGTCCGACGGGGGGACTAGCGGGAGGGGACTACGAGCAGTACTTC
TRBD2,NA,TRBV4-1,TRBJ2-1,CASSPSSGNFDEQFF,TGCGCCAGCAGCCCCTCTAGCGGGAATTTCGATGAGCAGTTCTTC
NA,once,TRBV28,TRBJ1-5,CASSLDQPQHF,TGTGCCAGCAGTCTAGATCAGCCCCAGCATTTT
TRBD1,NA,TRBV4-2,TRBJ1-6,CASSQITGGASPLHF,TGTGCCAGCAGCCAGATAACAGGGGGAGCATCACCCCTCCACTTT
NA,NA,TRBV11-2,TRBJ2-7,CASSLGVTSTYEQYF,TGTGCCAGCAGCTTAGGTGTGACATCTACCTACGAGCAGTACTTC
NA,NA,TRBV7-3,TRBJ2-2,CASSLTYYHYANTGELFF,TGTGCCAGCAGCTTAACTTATTACCACTACGCGAACACCGGGGAGCTGTTTTTT
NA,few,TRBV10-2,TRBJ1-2,CASSDGSYGYTF,TGCGCCAGCAGTGATGGTAGCTATGGCTACACCTTC
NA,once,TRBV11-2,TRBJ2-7,CASSGQTEPYEQYF,TGTGCCAGCAGCGGACAGACGGAACCCTACGAGCAGTACTTC
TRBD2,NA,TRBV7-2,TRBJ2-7,CASSFGLAGEYEQYF,TGTGCCAGCAGCTTCGGACTAGCGGGGGAATACGAGCAGTACTTC
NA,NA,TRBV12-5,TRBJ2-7,CASGPTGPYEQYF,TGTGCTAGTGGACCAACAGGGCCCTACGAGCAGTACTTC
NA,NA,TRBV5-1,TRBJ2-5,CASSLVGGETQYF,TGCGCCAGCAGCTTGGTCGGCGGAGAGACCCAGTACTTC